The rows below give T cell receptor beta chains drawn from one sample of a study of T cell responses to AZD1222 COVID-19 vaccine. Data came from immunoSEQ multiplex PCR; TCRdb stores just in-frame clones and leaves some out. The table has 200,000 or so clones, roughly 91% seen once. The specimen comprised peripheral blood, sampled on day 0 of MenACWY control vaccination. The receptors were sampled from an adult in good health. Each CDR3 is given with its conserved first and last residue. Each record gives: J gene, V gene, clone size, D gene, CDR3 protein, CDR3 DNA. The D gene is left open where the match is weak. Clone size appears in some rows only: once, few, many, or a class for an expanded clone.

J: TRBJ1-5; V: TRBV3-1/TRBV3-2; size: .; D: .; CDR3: CASSQGLGQPQHF; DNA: TGTGCCAGCAGCCAAGGTTTGGGTCAGCCCCAGCATTTT
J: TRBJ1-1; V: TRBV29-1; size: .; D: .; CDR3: CSVGRSTEAFF; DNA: TGCAGCGTTGGTCGTTCCACTGAAGCTTTCTTT
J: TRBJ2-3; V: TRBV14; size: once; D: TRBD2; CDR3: CASSPRLAGVSTDTQYF; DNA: TGTGCCAGCAGCCCTCGGCTGGCGGGGGTCAGCACAGATACGCAGTATTTT
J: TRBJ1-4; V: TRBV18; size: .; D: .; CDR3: CASSPGITNEKLFF; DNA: TGTGCCAGCTCACCGGGGATAACTAATGAAAAACTGTTTTTT
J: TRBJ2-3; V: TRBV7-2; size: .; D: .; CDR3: CASSWRDTQYF; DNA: TGTGCCAGCAGCTGGCGAGATACGCAGTATTTT
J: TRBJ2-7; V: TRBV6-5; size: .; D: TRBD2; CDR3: CASSYLTSGAYEQYF; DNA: TGTGCCAGCAGTTATTTGACTAGCGGGGCCTACGAGCAGTACTTC
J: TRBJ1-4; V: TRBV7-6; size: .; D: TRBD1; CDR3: CASSDRGRLEKLFF; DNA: TGTGCCAGCAGCGACAGGGGGCGTCTTGAAAAACTGTTTTTT
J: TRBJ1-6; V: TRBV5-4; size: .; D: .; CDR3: CASSLGWRDSPLHF; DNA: TGTGCCAGCAGCTTGGGGTGGAGGGACTCACCCCTCCACTTT
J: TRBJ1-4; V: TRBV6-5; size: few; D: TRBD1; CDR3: CASSLGTDSEKLFF; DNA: TGTGCCAGCAGCCTAGGGACAGATTCTGAAAAACTGTTTTTT
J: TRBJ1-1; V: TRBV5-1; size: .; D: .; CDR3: CASSLYGEAFF; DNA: TGCGCCAGCAGCTTGTACGGTGAAGCTTTCTTT
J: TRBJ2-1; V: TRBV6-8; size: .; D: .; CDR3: CASTKGGYGAPGGEQFF; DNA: TGTGCCAGCACCAAGGGGGGGTACGGAGCCCCAGGCGGTGAGCAGTTCTTC
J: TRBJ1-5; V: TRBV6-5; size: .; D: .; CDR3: CASSYLEHF; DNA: TGTGCCAGCAGTTATCTGGAGCATTTT
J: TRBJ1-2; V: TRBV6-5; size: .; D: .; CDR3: CASSPRVGGGYTF; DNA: TGTGCCAGCAGTCCCAGGGTTGGAGGTGGCTACACCTTC
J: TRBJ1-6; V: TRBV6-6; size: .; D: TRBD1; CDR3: CASSSRGRRSPLHF; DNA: TGTGCCAGCAGTTCCAGGGGGCGCCGCTCACCCCTCCACTTT
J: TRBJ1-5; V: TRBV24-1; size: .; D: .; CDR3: CATRQDTYQPQHF; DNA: TGTGCCACCAGGCAGGACACTTATCAGCCCCAGCATTTT
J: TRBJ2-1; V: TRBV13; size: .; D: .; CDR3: CASSAGAGLAYNEQFF; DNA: TGTGCCAGCAGCGCAGGGGCTGGACTAGCCTACAATGAGCAGTTCTTC
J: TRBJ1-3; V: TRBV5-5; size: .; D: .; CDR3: CASIRDGDSGNTIYF; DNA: TGTGCCAGCATCCGCGACGGAGACTCTGGAAACACCATATATTTT
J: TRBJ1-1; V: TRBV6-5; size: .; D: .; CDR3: CASRTVNTEAFF; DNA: TGTGCCAGCAGAACAGTGAACACTGAAGCTTTCTTT
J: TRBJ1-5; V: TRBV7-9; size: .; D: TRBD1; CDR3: CASSKGGGGNQPQHF; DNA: TGTGCCAGCAGCAAAGGGGGCGGGGGCAATCAGCCCCAGCATTTT
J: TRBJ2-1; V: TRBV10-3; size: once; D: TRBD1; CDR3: CAITPGQVAGEQFF; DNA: TGTGCCATCACTCCGGGACAGGTAGCCGGTGAGCAGTTCTTC
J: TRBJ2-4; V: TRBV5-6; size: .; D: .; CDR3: CASSAGMTKNIQYF; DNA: TGTGCCAGCAGTGCAGGGATGACCAAAAACATTCAGTACTTC
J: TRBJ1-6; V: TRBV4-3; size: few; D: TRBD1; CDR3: CASSQDRGSFSPLHF; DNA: TGCGCCAGCAGCCAGGACAGGGGCTCATTTTCACCCCTCCACTTT
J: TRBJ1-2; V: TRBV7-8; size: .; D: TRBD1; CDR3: CASSPRQGIYGYTF; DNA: TGTGCCAGCAGCCCGAGACAGGGAATATATGGCTACACCTTC
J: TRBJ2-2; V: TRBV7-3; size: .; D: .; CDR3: CASSPWPDTGELFF; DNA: TGTGCCAGCAGCCCCTGGCCGGACACCGGGGAGCTGTTTTTT
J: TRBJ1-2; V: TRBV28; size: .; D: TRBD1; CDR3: CASSSGQGSYGYTF; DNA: TGTGCCAGCAGCTCCGGACAGGGAAGCTATGGCTACACCTTC
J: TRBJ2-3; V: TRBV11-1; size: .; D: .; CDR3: CASSRRGLAQSLTYF; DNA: TGTGCCAGCAGCCGAAGAGGTCTGGCACAGTCTTTAACGTATTTT
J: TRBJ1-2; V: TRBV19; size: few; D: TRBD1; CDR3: CASSISDRGLYGYTF; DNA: TGTGCCAGTAGTATCTCCGACAGGGGGCTATATGGCTACACCTTC
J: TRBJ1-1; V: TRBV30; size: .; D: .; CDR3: CAWSAQGTTEAFF; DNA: TGTGCCTGGAGTGCCCAGGGGACCACTGAAGCTTTCTTT
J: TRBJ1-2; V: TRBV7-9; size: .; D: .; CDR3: CASSASSTYGYTF; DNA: TGTGCCAGCAGCGCAAGCTCGACCTATGGCTACACCTTC
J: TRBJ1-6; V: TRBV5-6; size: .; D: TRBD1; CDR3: CASSLWGEQGRNSPLHF; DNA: TGTGCCAGCAGCCTCTGGGGCGAACAGGGGCGCAATTCACCCCTCCACTTT
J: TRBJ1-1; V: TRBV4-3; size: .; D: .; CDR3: CASSQSGGAAEAFF; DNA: TGCGCCAGCAGCCAATCTGGGGGGGCGGCTGAAGCTTTCTTT
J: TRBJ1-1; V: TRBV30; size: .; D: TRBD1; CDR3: CAWKPLMTGLNTEAFF; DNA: TGTGCCTGGAAGCCTTTAATGACAGGGTTGAACACTGAAGCTTTCTTT
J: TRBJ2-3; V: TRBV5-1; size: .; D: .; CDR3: CASSPTGDSTDTQYF; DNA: TGCGCCAGCAGCCCGACAGGAGATAGCACAGATACGCAGTATTTT
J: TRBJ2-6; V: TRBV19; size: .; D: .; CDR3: CASGSGANVLTF; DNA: TGTGCCAGTGGCTCTGGGGCCAACGTCCTGACTTTC
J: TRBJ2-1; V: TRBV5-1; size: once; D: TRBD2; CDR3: CASSADPVAGAYNEQFF; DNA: TGCGCCAGCAGCGCGGACCCGGTAGCGGGGGCCTACAATGAGCAGTTCTTC
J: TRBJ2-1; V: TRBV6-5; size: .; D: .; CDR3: CASRLRDRDNEQFF; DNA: TGTGCCAGCAGGCTACGGGACCGAGACAATGAGCAGTTCTTC
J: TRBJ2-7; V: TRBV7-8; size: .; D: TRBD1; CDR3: CASSFDRAEQYF; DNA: TGTGCCAGCAGCTTTGACAGGGCTGAGCAGTACTTC
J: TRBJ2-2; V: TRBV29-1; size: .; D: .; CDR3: CSVEYTDTGELFF; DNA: TGCAGCGTTGAATATACAGACACCGGGGAGCTGTTTTTT
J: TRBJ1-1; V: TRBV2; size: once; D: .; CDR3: CASTKTVNTEAFF; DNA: TGTGCCAGCACCAAGACCGTGAACACTGAAGCTTTCTTT
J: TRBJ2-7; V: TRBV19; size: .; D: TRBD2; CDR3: CASSLTSGGAWEQYF; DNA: TGTGCCAGTAGTCTCACTAGCGGGGGGGCTTGGGAGCAGTACTTC
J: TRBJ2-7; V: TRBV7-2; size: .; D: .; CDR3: CASSFGGSYEQYF; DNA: TGTGCCAGCAGCTTTGGCGGATCCTACGAGCAGTACTTC
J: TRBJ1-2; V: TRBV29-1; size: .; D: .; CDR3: CSVLTGYGYTF; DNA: TGCAGCGTGCTAACGGGGTATGGCTACACCTTC
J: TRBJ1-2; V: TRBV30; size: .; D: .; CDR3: CAWSRRGARGYTF; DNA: TGTGCCTGGAGTCGGCGGGGGGCGCGGGGCTACACCTTC
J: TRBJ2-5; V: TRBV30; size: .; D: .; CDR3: CAWSPGTGLGETQYF; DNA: TGTGCCTGGAGTCCGGGGACCGGGTTGGGCGAGACCCAGTACTTC
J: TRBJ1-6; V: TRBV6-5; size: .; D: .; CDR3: CASSYSPQGVSPLHF; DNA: TGTGCCAGCAGTTACTCTCCCCAGGGAGTTTCCCCCCTCCACTTT
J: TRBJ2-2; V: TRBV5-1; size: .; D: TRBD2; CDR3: CASSLAGINTGELFF; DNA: TGCGCCAGCAGCTTAGCGGGGATAAACACCGGGGAGCTGTTTTTT
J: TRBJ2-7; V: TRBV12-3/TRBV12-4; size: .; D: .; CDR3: CASSLTGKYEQYF; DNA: TGTGCCAGCAGTCTTACTGGGAAGTACGAGCAGTACTTC
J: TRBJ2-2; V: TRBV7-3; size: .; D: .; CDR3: CASSLDQNTGELFF; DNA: TGTGCCAGCAGCTTAGATCAGAACACCGGGGAGCTGTTTTTT
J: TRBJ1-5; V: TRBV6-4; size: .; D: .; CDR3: CASSDRGNQPQHF; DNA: TGTGCCAGCAGTGATAGAGGCAATCAGCCCCAGCATTTT
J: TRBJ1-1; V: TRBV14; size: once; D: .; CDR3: CASSQGVNTEAFF; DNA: TGTGCCAGCAGCCAAGGCGTGAACACTGAAGCTTTCTTT
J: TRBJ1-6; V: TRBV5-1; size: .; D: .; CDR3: CASSFEGARNSPLHF; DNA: TGCGCCAGCAGCTTTGAAGGGGCTCGTAATTCACCCCTCCACTTT
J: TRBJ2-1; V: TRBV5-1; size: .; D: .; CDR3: CASKPWTGVGEQFF; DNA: TGCGCCAGCAAACCCTGGACCGGCGTCGGGGAGCAGTTCTTC
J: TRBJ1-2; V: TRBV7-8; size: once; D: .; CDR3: CASSLGGSPRGGYTF; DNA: TGTGCCAGCAGCTTAGGTGGATCCCCCAGGGGTGGCTACACCTTC
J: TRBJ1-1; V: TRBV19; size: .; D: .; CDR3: CASSIGQANTEAFF; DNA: TGTGCCAGTAGTATAGGACAGGCGAACACTGAAGCTTTCTTT
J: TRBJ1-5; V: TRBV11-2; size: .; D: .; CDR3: CASSLDLSQPQHF; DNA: TGTGCCAGCAGCTTAGATCTGAGTCAGCCCCAGCATTTT
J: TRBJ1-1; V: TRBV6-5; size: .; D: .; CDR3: CASKPTGNTEAFF; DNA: TGTGCCAGCAAGCCTACAGGGAACACTGAAGCTTTCTTT
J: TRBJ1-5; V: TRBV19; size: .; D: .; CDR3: CASRTTGPSSNQPQHF; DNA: TGTGCCAGTAGAACCACGGGGCCATCGAGCAATCAGCCCCAGCATTTT
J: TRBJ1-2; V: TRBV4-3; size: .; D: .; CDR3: CASSQTSANRNYGYTF; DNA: TGCGCCAGCAGCCAAACCTCCGCGAATCGTAACTATGGCTACACCTTC
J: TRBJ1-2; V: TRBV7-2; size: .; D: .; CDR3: CASSLTGGQGGVYGYTF; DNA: TGTGCCAGCAGCTTAACCGGGGGGCAGGGCGGAGTCTATGGCTACACCTTC
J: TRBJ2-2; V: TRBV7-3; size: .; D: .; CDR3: CASSINTGELFF; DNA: TGTGCCAGCAGCATCAACACCGGGGAGCTGTTTTTT